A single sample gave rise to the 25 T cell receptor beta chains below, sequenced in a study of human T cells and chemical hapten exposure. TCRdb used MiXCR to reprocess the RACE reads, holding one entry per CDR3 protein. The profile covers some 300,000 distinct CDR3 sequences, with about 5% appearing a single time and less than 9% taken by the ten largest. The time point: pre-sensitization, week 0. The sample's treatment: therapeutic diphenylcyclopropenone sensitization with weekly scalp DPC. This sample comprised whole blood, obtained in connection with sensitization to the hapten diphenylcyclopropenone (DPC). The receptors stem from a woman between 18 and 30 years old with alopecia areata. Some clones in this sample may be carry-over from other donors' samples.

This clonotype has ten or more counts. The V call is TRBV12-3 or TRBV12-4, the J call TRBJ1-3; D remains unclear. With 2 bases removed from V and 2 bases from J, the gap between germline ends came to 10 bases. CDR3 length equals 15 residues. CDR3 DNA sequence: TGTGCCAGCAGTTTAAACAGACTCGCTGGAAACACCATATATTTT. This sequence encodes CASSLNRLAGNTIYF.

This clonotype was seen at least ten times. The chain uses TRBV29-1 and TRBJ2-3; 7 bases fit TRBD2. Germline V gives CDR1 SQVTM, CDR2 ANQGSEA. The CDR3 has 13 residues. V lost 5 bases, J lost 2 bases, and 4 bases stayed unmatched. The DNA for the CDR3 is TGCAGCGTTACCGGGACTATCACAGATACGCAGTATTTT. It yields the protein CSVTGTITDTQYF.

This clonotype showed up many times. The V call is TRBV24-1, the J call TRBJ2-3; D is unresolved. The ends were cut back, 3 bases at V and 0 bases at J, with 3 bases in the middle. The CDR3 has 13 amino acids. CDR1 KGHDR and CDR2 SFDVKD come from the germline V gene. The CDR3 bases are TGTGCCACCAGTGATGACAGCACAGATACGCAGTATTTT. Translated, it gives CATSDDSTDTQYF.

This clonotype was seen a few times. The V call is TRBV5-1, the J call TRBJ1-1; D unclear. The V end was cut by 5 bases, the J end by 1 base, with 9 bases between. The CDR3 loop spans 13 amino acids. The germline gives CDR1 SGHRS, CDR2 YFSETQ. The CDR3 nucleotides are TGCGCCAGCAGGTTCTGGGAGAACACTGAAGCTTTCTTT. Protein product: CASRFWENTEAFF. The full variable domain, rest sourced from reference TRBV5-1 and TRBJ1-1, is KAGVTQTPRYLIKTRGQQVTLSCSPISGHRSVSWYQQTPGQGLQFLFEYFSETQRNKGNFPGRFSGRQFSNSRSEMNVSTLELGDSALYLCASRFWENTEAFFGQGTRLTVV.

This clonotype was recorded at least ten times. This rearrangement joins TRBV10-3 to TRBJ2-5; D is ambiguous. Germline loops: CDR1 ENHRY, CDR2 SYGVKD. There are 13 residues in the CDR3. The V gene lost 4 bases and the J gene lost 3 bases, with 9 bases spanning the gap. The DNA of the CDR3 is TGTGCCATCAGTGTGAAGTCCGAAGAGACCCAGTACTTC. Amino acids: CAISVKSEETQYF.

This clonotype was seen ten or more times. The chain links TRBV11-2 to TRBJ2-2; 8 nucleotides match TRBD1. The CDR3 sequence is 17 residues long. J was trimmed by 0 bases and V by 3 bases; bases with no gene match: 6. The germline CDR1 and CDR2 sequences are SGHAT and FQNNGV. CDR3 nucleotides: TGTGCCAGCAGCTTCGGGACAGGCATCTCGAACACCGGGGAGCTGTTTTTT. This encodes CASSFGTGISNTGELFF.

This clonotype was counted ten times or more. CDR3 sequence: CASSQGASGGANTDTQYF. In DNA, the CDR3 is TGTGCCAGCAGCCAAGGGGCCAGCGGGGGGGCCAACACAGATACGCAGTATTTT. The rearrangement links TRBV11-2 to TRBJ2-3; 10 bases are a match to TRBD2. In germline, CDR1 is SGHAT, CDR2 FQNNGV. The trim removed 5 bases at V and 2 bases at J, leaving 13 bases unmatched. The CDR3 length is 18 residues. Full variable domain (missing parts from reference TRBV11-2 and TRBJ2-3): EAGVAQSPRYKIIEKRQSVAFWCNPISGHATLYWYQQILGQGPKLLIQFQNNGVVDDSQLPKDRFSAERLKGVDSTLKIQPAKLEDSAVYLCASSQGASGGANTDTQYFGPGTRLTVL.

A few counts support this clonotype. CDR3 DNA sequence: TGCGCCAGCAGCCAAGATGGGAGGGGACCTACCTACGAGCAGTACTTC. Protein sequence: CASSQDGRGPTYEQYF. This rearrangement joins TRBV4-3 to TRBJ2-7; 7 nucleotides align to TRBD2. V trimming: 0 bases; J trimming: 2 bases; junction bases outside the gene matches: 7. The CDR3 totals 16 residues. Germline V gene sequence: CDR1 LGHNA, CDR2 YSLEER.

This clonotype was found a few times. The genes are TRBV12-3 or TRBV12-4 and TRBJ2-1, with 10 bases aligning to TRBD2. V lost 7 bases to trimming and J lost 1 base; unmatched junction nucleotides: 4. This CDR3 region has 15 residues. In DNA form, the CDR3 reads TGTGCCAGCACCTTACTAGCGGGGTCCTACAATGAGCAGTTCTTC. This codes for CASTLLAGSYNEQFF.

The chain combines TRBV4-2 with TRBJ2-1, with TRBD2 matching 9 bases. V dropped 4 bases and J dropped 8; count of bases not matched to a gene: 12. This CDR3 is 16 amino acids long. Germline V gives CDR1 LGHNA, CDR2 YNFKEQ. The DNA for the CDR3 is TGTGCCAGCAGCCCTTTCGGCGGGGGGGCCGGAGATGAGCAGTTCTTC. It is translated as CASSPFGGGAGDEQFF.

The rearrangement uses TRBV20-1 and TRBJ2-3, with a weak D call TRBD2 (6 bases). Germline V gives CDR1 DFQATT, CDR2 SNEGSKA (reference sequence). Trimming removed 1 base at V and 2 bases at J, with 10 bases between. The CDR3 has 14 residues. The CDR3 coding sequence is TGCAGTGCTAGAGGTAGCGGTCTCACAGATACGCAGTATTTT. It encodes CSARGSGLTDTQYF.

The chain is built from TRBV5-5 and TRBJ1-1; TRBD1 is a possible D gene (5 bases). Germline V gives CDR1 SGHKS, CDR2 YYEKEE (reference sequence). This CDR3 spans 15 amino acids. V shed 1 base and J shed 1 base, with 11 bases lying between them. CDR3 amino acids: CASSLFGQTNTEAFF. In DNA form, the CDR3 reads TGTGCCAGCAGCTTGTTTGGACAAACGAACACTGAAGCTTTCTTT.

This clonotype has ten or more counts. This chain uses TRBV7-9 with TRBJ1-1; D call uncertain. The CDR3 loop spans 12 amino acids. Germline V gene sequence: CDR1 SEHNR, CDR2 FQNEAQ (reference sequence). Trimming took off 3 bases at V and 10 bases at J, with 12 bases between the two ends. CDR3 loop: CASSLVDEVAFF. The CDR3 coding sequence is TGTGCCAGCAGCTTGGTGGACGAAGTAGCTTTCTTT.

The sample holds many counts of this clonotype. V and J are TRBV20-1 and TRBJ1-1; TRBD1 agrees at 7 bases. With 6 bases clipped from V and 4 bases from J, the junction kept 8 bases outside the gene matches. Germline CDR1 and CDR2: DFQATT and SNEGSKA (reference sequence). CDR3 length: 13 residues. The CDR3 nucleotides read TGCAGTGCCGTAGGACAGGTTTCCACTGAAGCTTTCTTT. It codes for CSAVGQVSTEAFF.

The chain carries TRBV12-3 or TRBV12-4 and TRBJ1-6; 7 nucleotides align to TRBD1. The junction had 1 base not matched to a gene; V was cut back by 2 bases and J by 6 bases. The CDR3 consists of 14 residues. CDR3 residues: CASSLRDSNSPLHF. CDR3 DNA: TGTGCCAGCAGTTTAAGGGACAGTAATTCACCCCTCCACTTT.

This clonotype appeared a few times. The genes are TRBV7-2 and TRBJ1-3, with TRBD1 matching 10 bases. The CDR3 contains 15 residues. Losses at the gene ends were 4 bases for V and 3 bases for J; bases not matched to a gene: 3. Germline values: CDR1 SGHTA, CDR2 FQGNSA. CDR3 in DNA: TGTGCCAGCAGCTCCCGGGACAGGGGTGGAAACACCATATATTTT. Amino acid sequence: CASSSRDRGGNTIYF.

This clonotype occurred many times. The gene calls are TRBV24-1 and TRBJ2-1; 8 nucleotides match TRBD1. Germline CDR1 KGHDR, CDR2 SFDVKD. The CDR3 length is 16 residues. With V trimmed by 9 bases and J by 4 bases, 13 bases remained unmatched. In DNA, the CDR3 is TGTGCCACCCAACCCGGACAGGGTTTGGGGTACAATGAGCAGTTCTTC. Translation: CATQPGQGLGYNEQFF.

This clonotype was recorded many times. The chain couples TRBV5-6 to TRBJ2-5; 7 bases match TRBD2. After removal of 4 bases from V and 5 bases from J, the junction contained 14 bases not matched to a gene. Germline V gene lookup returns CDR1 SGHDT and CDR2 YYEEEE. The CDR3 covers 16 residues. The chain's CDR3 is CASSLPRTSSRETQYF. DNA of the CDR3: TGTGCCAGCAGCCTTCCCCGGACTAGTTCCCGGGAGACCCAGTACTTC.

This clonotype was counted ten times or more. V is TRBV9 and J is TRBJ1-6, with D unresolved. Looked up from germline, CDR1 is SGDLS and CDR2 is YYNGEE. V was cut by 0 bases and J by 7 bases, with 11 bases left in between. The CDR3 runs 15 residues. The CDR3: CASSVDGRMNSPLHF. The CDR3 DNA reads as TGTGCCAGCAGCGTAGACGGACGGATGAATTCACCCCTCCACTTT.

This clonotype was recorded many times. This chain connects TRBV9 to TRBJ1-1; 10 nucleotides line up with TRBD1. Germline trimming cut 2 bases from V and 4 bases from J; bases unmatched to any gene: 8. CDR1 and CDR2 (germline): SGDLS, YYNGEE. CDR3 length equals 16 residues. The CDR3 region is CASSVRDRGGGTEAFF. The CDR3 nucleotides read TGTGCCAGCAGCGTCCGGGACAGGGGCGGCGGCACTGAAGCTTTCTTT.

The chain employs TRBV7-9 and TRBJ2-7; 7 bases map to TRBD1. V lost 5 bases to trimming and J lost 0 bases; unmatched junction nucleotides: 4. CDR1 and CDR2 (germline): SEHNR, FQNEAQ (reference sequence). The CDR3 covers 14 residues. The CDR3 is CASSQRDSSYEQYF. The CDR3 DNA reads TGTGCCAGCAGCCAAAGGGACAGCTCCTACGAGCAGTACTTC.

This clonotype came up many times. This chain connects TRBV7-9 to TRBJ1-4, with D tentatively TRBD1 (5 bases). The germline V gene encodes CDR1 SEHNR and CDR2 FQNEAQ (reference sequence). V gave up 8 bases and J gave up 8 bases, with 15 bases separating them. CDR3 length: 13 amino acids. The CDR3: CASSLGGLEKLFF. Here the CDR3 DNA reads TGTGCCAGCTCCCTGGGGGGACTAGAAAAACTGTTTTTT.

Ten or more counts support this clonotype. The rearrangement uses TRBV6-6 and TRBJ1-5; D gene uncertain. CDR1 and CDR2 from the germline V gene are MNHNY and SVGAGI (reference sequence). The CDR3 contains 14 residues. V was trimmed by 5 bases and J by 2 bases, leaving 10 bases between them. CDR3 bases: TGTGCCAGCAGTCGCGGGGTTGGCAATCAGCCCCAGCATTTT. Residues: CASSRGVGNQPQHF.

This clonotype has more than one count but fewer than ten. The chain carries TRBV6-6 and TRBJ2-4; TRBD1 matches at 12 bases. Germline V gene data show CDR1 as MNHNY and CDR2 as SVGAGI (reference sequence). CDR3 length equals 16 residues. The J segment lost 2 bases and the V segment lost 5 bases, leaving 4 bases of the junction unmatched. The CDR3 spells CASSGTGGGSKNIQYF. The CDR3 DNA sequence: TGTGCCAGCAGTGGGACAGGGGGCGGGTCCAAAAACATTCAGTACTTC.

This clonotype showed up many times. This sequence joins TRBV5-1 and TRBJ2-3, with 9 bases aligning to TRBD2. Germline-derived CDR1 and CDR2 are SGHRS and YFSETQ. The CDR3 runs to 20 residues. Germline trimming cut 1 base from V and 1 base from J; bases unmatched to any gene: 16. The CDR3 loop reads CASSLFLAGPSSVGTDTQYF. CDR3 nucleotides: TGCGCCAGCAGCTTGTTTCTAGCGGGGCCTTCTTCGGTGGGCACAGATACGCAGTATTTT.